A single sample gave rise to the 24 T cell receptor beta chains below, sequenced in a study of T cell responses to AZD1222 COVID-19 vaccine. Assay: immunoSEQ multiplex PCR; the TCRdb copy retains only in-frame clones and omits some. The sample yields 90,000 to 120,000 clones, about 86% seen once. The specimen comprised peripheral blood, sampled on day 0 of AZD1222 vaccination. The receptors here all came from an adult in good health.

The CDR3 nucleotides are TGTGCCAGCAGCCTCACAGGGGGCCCCGACAACATTCAGTACTTC. It specifies CASSLTGGPDNIQYF. This chain connects TRBV6-5 to TRBJ2-4; 9 bases map to TRBD1. Germline V CDR1 and CDR2: MNHEY, SVGAGI. The length of the CDR3 is 15 residues. The V and J ends lost 6 bases and 7 bases, in that order; junction bases with no gene match: 10.

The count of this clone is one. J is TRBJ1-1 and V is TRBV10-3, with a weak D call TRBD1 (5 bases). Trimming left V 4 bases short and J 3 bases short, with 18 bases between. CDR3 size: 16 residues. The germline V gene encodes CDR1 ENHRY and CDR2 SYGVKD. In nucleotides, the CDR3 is TGTGCCATCAGTGTGGGGGAGAACCAACCTTACACTGAAGCTTTCTTT. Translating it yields CAISVGENQPYTEAFF.

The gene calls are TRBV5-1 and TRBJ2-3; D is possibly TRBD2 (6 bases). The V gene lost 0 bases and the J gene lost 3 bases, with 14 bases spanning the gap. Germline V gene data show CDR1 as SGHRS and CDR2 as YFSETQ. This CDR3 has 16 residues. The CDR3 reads CASSLEYAGRTDTQYF. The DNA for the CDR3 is TGCGCCAGCAGCTTGGAATATGCGGGGAGGACAGATACGCAGTATTTT.

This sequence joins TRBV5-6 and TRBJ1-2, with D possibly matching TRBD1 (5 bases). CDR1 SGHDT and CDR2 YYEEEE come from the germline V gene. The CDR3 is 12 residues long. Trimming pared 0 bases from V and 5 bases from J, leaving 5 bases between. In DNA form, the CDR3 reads TGTGCCAGCAGCTTGGGGGGGTATGGCTACACCTTC. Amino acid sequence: CASSLGGYGYTF.

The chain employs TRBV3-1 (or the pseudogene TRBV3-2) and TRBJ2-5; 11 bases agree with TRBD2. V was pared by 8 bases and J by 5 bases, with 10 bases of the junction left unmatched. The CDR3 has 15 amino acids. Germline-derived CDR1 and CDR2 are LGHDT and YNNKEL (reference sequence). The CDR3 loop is CASALLAGDLETQYF. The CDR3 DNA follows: TGTGCCAGCGCCTTACTAGCGGGGGATCTTGAGACCCAGTACTTC.

The CDR3 bases are TGTGCCAGCAGTGAAGTCGCAGGGAACTATGGCTACACCTTC. Protein product: CASSEVAGNYGYTF. This chain connects TRBV2 to TRBJ1-2; TRBD1 is a possible D gene (5 bases). The CDR3 consists of 14 residues. The germline V and J ends were trimmed by 1 base and 2 bases, with 8 bases remaining between them. CDR1 SNHLY and CDR2 FYNNEI come from the germline V gene.

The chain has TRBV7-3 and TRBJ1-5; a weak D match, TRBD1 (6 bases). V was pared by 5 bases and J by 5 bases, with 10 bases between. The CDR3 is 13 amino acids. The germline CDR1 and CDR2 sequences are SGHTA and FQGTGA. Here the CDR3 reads CASSPDRDQPQHF. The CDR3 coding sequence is TGTGCCAGCAGCCCGGACAGAGATCAGCCCCAGCATTTT. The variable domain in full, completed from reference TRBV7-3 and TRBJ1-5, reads GAGVSQTPSNKVTEKGKYVELRCDPISGHTALYWYRQSLGQGPEFLIYFQGTGAADDSGLPNDRFFAVRPEGSVSTLKIQRTERGDSAVYLCASSPDRDQPQHFGDGTRLSIL.

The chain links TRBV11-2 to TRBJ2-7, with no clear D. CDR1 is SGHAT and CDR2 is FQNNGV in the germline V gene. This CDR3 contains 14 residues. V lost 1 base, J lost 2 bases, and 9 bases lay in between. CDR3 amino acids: CASSLVSWTYEQYF. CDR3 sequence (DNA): TGTGCCAGCAGCTTAGTCTCCTGGACCTACGAGCAGTACTTC.

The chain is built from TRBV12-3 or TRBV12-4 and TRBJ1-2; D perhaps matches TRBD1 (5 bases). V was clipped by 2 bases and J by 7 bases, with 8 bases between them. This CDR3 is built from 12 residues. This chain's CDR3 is CASSLQGGGYTF. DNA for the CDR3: TGTGCCAGCAGTTTACAGGGAGGTGGCTACACCTTC.

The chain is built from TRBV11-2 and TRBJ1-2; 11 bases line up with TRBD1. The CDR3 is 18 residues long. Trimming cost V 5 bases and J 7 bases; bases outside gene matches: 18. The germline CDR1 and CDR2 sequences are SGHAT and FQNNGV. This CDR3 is CASSPIMDRGRKFAGYTF. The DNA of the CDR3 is TGTGCCAGCAGCCCTATAATGGACAGGGGGCGGAAGTTTGCTGGCTACACCTTC.

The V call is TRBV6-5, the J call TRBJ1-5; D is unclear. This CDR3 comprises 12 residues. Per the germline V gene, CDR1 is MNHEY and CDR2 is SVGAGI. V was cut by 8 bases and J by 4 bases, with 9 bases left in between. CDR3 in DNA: TGTGCCAGCCGGGTTCGGAATCAGCCCCAGCATTTT. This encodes CASRVRNQPQHF.

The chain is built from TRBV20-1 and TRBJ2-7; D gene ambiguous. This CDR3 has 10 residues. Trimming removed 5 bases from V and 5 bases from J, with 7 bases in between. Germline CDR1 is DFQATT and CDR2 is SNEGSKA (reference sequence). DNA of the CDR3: TGCAGTGCTTCCAGCCACGAGCAGTACTTC. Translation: CSASSHEQYF.

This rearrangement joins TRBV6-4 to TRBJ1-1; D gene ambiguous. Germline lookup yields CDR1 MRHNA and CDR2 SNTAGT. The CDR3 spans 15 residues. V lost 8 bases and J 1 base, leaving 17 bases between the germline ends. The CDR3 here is CASLLRRRTNTEAFF. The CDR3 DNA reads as TGTGCCAGCTTACTGAGGCGCAGAACGAACACTGAAGCTTTCTTT.

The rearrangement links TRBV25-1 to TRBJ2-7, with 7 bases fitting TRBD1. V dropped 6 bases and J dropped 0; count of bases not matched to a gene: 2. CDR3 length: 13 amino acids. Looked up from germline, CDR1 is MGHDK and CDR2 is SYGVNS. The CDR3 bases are TGTGCCAGCAGGGCAGGGGGCTCCTACGAGCAGTACTTC. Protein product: CASRAGGSYEQYF.

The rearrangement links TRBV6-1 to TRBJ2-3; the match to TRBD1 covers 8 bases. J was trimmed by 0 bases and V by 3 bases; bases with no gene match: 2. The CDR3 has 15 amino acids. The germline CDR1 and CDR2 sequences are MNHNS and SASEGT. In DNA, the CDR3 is TGTGCCAGCAGTGACAGACAGGGGAGCACAGATACGCAGTATTTT. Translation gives CASSDRQGSTDTQYF.

The DNA for the CDR3 is TGTGCCAGTAACCACAGACCTAACAATCAGCCCCAGCATTTT. Its protein is CASNHRPNNQPQHF. The chain links TRBV19 to TRBJ1-5; D is ambiguous. This CDR3 has 14 amino acids. From germline, CDR1 is LNHDA and CDR2 SQIVND (reference sequence). V lost 7 bases and J 3 bases, leaving 13 bases between the germline ends.

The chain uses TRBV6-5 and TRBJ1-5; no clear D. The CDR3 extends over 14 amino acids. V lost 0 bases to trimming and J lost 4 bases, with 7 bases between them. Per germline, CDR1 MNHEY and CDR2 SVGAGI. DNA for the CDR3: TGTGCCAGCAGTTACTCTGGCTATAATCAGCCCCAGCATTTT. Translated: CASSYSGYNQPQHF.

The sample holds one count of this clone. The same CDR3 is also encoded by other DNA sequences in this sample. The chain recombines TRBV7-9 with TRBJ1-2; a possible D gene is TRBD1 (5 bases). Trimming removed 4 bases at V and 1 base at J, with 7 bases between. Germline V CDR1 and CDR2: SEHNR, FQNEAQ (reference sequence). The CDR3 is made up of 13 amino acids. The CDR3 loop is CASSSDSNYGYTF. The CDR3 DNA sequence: TGTGCCAGCAGCTCAGACAGTAACTATGGCTACACCTTC.

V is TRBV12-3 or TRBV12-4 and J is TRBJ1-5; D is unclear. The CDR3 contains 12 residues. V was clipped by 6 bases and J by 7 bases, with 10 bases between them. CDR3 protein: CASSPPRQPQHF. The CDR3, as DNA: TGTGCCAGCAGCCCCCCGAGGCAGCCCCAGCATTTT.

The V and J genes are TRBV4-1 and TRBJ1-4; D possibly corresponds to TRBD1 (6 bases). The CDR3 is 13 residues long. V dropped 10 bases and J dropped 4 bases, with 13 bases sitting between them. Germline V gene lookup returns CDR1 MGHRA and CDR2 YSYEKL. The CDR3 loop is CAIRGGNNEKLFF. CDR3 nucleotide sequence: TGCGCCATTCGGGGGGGCAATAATGAAAAACTGTTTTTT.

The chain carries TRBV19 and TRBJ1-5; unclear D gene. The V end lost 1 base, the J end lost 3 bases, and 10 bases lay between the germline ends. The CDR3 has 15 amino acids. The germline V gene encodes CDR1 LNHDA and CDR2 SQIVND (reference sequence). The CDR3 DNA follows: TGTGCCAGTAGTATAGTGGCAGAGTCCAATCAGCCCCAGCATTTT. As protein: CASSIVAESNQPQHF.

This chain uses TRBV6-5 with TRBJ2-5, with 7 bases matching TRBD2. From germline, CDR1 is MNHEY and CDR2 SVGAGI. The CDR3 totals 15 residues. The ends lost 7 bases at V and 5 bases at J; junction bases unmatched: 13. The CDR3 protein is CASIQRGGGRETQYF. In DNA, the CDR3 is TGTGCCAGCATCCAACGGGGCGGGGGTAGGGAGACCCAGTACTTC.

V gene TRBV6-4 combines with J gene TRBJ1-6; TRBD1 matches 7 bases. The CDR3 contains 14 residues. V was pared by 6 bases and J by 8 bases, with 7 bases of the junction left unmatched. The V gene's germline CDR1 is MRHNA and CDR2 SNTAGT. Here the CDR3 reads CASSQGGSDSPLHF. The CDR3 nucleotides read TGTGCCAGCAGCCAGGGGGGGTCGGATTCACCCCTCCACTTT.

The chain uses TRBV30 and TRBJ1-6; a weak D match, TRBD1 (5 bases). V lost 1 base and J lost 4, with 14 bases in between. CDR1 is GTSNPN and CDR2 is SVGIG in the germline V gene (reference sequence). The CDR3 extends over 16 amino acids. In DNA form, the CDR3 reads TGTGCCTGGAGTGGGGGACCTTTGGAGTATAATTCACCCCTCCACTTT. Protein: CAWSGGPLEYNSPLHF.